Each of the 25 T cell receptor beta chains below was sequenced from the same sample in a study of OX40 agonist ivuxolimab in advanced cancers. The library was made by the immunoSEQ multiplex PCR assay. The source is immuneACCESS, and TCRdb retained only in-frame sequences with V and J called. Part of the clones is not carried over; for the studies checked, unresolved V genes explain less than half of this, and the remainder is unexplained. The sample table records 55,000 to 75,000 clones; approximately 90% of these occur just once. 3% to 4% of the sample is taken by the ten largest. The sample was CD4+ or CD8+ T cells sorted from blood, taken in a trial of the OX40 agonist ivuxolimab. Receptors were obtained from an adult with an advanced solid tumor such as melanoma, head and neck, liver or kidney cancer.

The chain links TRBV28 to TRBJ1-4; no definite D call. Germline loops: CDR1 MDHEN, CDR2 SYDVKM. Trimming left V 3 bases short and J 8 bases short, with 13 bases between. CDR3 length: 14 amino acids. The CDR3 sequence is CASSFALVAEKLFF. The DNA for the CDR3 is TGTGCCAGCAGTTTCGCCCTCGTGGCCGAAAAACTGTTTTTT.

The chain uses TRBV15 and TRBJ2-7; 9 bases agree with TRBD2. V trimming: 0 bases; J trimming: 2 bases; junction bases outside the gene matches: 2. This CDR3 region has 15 residues. Germline V gene lookup returns CDR1 LNHNV and CDR2 YYDKDF (reference sequence). Written as DNA, the CDR3 is TGTGCCACCAGCAGAGAAACTAGCGGGCCCTACGAGCAGTACTTC. Translated, it gives CATSRETSGPYEQYF.

This chain connects TRBV7-9 to TRBJ1-2, with D perhaps TRBD1 (6 bases). V was clipped by 5 bases and J by 4 bases, with 14 bases between them. Germline assignment: CDR1 SEHNR and CDR2 FQNEAQ (reference sequence). The CDR3 consists of 14 residues. The CDR3: CASSPLNRVYGYTF. As DNA, the CDR3 is TGTGCCAGCAGCCCCCTAAACAGGGTCTATGGCTACACCTTC. The variable domain in full, with the rest retrieved from reference TRBV7-9 and TRBJ1-2, is DTGVSQNPRHKITKRGQNVTFRCDPISEHNRLYWYRQTLGQGPEFLTYFQNEAQLEKSRLLSDRFSAERPKGSFSTLEIQRTEQGDSAMYLCASSPLNRVYGYTFGSGTRLTVV.

In nucleotides, the CDR3 is TGTGCCAGCGGTGGGCCATCGACTTCCCCGAGGATCTATGGCTACACCTTC. It is translated as CASGGPSTSPRIYGYTF. The chain joins TRBV28 to TRBJ1-2; D call uncertain. The CDR3 sequence is 17 residues long. From germline, CDR1 is MDHEN and CDR2 SYDVKM. The ends were cut back, 8 bases at V and 4 bases at J, with 26 bases in the middle.

J is TRBJ1-4 and V is TRBV15, with a tentative D call TRBD1 (5 bases). CDR1 and CDR2 from the germline V gene are LNHNV and YYDKDF (reference sequence). Deletions cut 6 bases from V and 6 bases from J, with 11 bases between. The CDR3 length is 13 residues. This chain's CDR3 is CATRAGSDEKLFF. The CDR3 DNA is TGTGCCACCAGGGCAGGGTCGGATGAAAAACTGTTTTTT. Full variable domain (remainder filled in from reference TRBV15 and TRBJ1-4): DAMVIQNPRYQVTQFGKPVTLSCSQTLNHNVMYWYQQKSSQAPKLLFHYYDKDFNNEADTPDNFQSRRPNTSFCFLDIRSPGLGDTAMYLCATRAGSDEKLFFGSGTQLSVL.

This chain connects TRBV27 to TRBJ1-1; 8 bases are shared with TRBD1. V shed 0 bases, J shed 5 bases, and the junction held 2 bases outside the gene matches. The CDR3 has 14 amino acids. The germline CDR1 and CDR2 sequences are MNHEY and SMNVEV (reference sequence). As DNA, the CDR3 is TGTGCCAGCAGTTTATCCCGGACAGGGACTGAAGCTTTCTTT. The encoded protein is CASSLSRTGTEAFF.

The V and J genes are TRBV5-4 and TRBJ2-5; 13 nucleotides agree with TRBD2. J gave up 3 bases and V 3 bases, and 8 bases lay outside the gene matches. This CDR3 has 17 amino acids. Germline values: CDR1 SGHNT, CDR2 YYREEE (reference sequence). In DNA form, the CDR3 reads TGTGCCAGCAGCTCCGGGACTAGCGGGATGGTCGAAGAGACCCAGTACTTC. Translated, it gives CASSSGTSGMVEETQYF.

This rearrangement joins TRBV15 to TRBJ2-7, with D unclear. V was clipped by 0 bases and J by 2 bases, with 11 bases between them. The CDR3 length is 15 residues. Germline-derived CDR1 and CDR2 are LNHNV and YYDKDF (reference sequence). This chain's CDR3 is CATSRDHSHTYEQYF. The CDR3 DNA sequence: TGTGCCACCAGCAGAGATCACAGTCACACCTACGAGCAGTACTTC.

This clone has a single count. J is TRBJ2-1 and V is TRBV11-2, with D perhaps assigned TRBD1 or TRBD2 (5 bases each). Germline V gene data show CDR1 as SGHAT and CDR2 as FQNNGV. Deletions cut 1 base from V and 7 bases from J, with 17 bases between. This CDR3 spans 16 amino acids. The CDR3 region is CASSLVPRGLGNEQFF. In nucleotides, the CDR3 is TGTGCCAGCAGCTTAGTCCCTCGGGGCTTGGGTAATGAGCAGTTCTTC.

This clone was seen a single time. At one end, the junction sequence differs from germline, possibly due to a read error. This chain uses TRBV19 with TRBJ2-5; 10 bases are a match to TRBD2. The CDR3 has 17 amino acids. Germline V gene data show CDR1 as LNHDA and CDR2 as SQIVND (reference sequence). DNA for the CDR3: TGTGCCAGTAGCGCCTCACTAGCGGGAAGACCCCAAGAGATCCAGTACTTC. Translated: CASSASLAGRPQEIQYF.

The chain couples TRBV6-5 to TRBJ2-2; no firm D call. Trimming took off 3 bases at V and 6 bases at J, with 8 bases between the two ends. The CDR3 contains 13 residues. Germline CDR1 is MNHEY and CDR2 is SVGAGI. The CDR3 region has the DNA TGTGCCAGCAGTTATCGTATCTCCGGGGAGCTGTTTTTT. Translating it yields CASSYRISGELFF.

The J gene is TRBJ1-1, the V gene TRBV9, with D hard to call. The CDR3 consists of 14 residues. Per germline, CDR1 SGDLS and CDR2 YYNGEE. Trimming removed 2 bases from V and 1 base from J, with 9 bases in between. Written as DNA, the CDR3 is TGTGCCAGCAGCGTCCGCCCGGGGAACACTGAAGCTTTCTTT. Protein sequence: CASSVRPGNTEAFF.

The V gene is TRBV14, the J gene TRBJ2-1, with D perhaps being TRBD1 or TRBD2 (5 bases each). The V end was cut by 0 bases, the J end by 7 bases, with 13 bases between. Germline CDR1 reads SGHDN; CDR2 reads FVKESK. The CDR3 has 15 amino acids. The CDR3 sequence: CASSQDVGRPNEQFF. CDR3 nucleotide sequence: TGTGCCAGCAGCCAAGACGTGGGACGACCTAATGAGCAGTTCTTC.

V is TRBV9 and J is TRBJ2-3, with D possibly being TRBD1 or TRBD2 (6 bases each). CDR1 SGDLS and CDR2 YYNGEE come from the germline V gene. Trimming stripped 3 bases from V and 0 bases from J, with 11 bases between. The CDR3 spans 15 residues. The CDR3 loop is CASSARDKSTDTQYF. In DNA, the CDR3 is TGTGCCAGCAGCGCGCGGGACAAAAGCACAGATACGCAGTATTTT.

This chain connects TRBV7-9 to TRBJ2-3, with 8 positions matching TRBD2. The V gene's germline CDR1 is SEHNR and CDR2 FQNEAQ (reference sequence). After removal of 4 bases from V and 1 base from J, the junction contained 4 bases not matched to a gene. The CDR3 is 15 amino acids. The CDR3 region is CASSSAGVGTDTQYF. CDR3 sequence (DNA): TGTGCCAGCAGCTCAGCGGGAGTTGGCACAGATACGCAGTATTTT.

The chain employs TRBV27 and TRBJ1-2, with TRBD1 as a possible D gene (5 bases). This CDR3 is 15 amino acids long. The V gene's germline CDR1 is MNHEY and CDR2 SMNVEV (reference sequence). V lost 4 bases to trimming and J lost 0 bases, with 12 bases between them. CDR3 sequence (DNA): TGTGCCAGCAGTTCCAAACAGGCCCCTAACTATGGCTACACCTTC. Translation gives CASSSKQAPNYGYTF.

The chain carries TRBV28 and TRBJ2-5, with D perhaps assigned TRBD1 or TRBD2 (5 bases each). The germline V gene encodes CDR1 MDHEN and CDR2 SYDVKM. V was pared by 6 bases and J by 4 bases, with 15 bases between. CDR3 length: 14 amino acids. The CDR3 region has the DNA TGTGCCAGCAGCAAACCGAGGGGACGAGAGACCCAGTACTTC. This sequence encodes CASSKPRGRETQYF.

The chain has TRBV4-1 and TRBJ2-7, with D possibly being TRBD1 or TRBD2 (5 bases each). Germline loops: CDR1 MGHRA, CDR2 YSYEKL. The CDR3 consists of 15 residues. V lost 0 bases, J lost 0 bases, and 9 bases lay in between. This CDR3 reads CASSQEWGSSYEQYF. Written as DNA, the CDR3 is TGCGCCAGCAGCCAAGAATGGGGGAGCTCCTACGAGCAGTACTTC.

The gene calls are TRBV27 and TRBJ2-7; unclear D gene. Germline CDR1 reads MNHEY; CDR2 reads SMNVEV (reference sequence). This CDR3 comprises 11 residues. The V and J ends lost 4 bases and 5 bases respectively, with 6 bases between them. CDR3 protein: CASSSSDEQYF. CDR3 coding DNA: TGTGCCAGCAGTTCGTCGGACGAGCAGTACTTC.

The chain couples TRBV9 to TRBJ2-5; D gene unclear. Germline lookup yields CDR1 SGDLS and CDR2 YYNGEE. Between the trimmed V and J ends, which lost 4 bases and 3 bases, there was a span of 19 bases. The CDR3 is made up of 16 amino acids. The CDR3 loop reads CASSPYGDPLEETQYF. The CDR3 region has the DNA TGTGCCAGCAGCCCCTATGGGGATCCTCTGGAAGAGACCCAGTACTTC. The whole variable domain, remainder taken from reference TRBV9 and TRBJ2-5, is DSGVTQTPKHLITATGQRVTLRCSPRSGDLSVYWYQQSLDQGLQFLIQYYNGEERAKGNILERFSAQQFPDLHSELNLSSLELGDSALYFCASSPYGDPLEETQYFGPGTRLLVL.

The V gene is TRBV5-6, the J gene TRBJ2-1; no clear D gene. The germline V gene has CDR1 SGHDT and CDR2 YYEEEE. The length of the CDR3 is 16 residues. Trimming took 3 bases from V and 3 from J, leaving 16 bases between them. The CDR3 DNA is TGTGCCAGCAGCTGGGGTACCCAAGGGTTCTACAATGAGCAGTTCTTC. Translating gives CASSWGTQGFYNEQFF.

The rearrangement joins TRBV11-3 to TRBJ2-3, with D perhaps assigned TRBD1 or TRBD2 (7 bases each). The CDR3 totals 13 residues. Deletions cut 5 bases from V and 6 bases from J, with 12 bases between. CDR1 is SGHNT and CDR2 is YENEEA in the germline V gene. CDR3 in amino acids: CASSPGGVDTQYF. CDR3 DNA: TGTGCCAGCAGCCCAGGGGGGGTCGATACGCAGTATTTT.

The gene calls are TRBV4-1 and TRBJ1-6, with D possibly being TRBD1 (5 bases). Deletions cut 2 bases from V and 3 bases from J, with 11 bases between. Germline loops: CDR1 MGHRA, CDR2 YSYEKL. The CDR3 runs to 16 residues. CDR3 DNA: TGCGCCAGCAGCCAAATCGGGACGGACTATAATTCACCCCTCCACTTT. Amino acid sequence: CASSQIGTDYNSPLHF.

In nucleotides, the CDR3 is TGTGCCAGCAGACCGGGACAGGGTGGCTACGAGCAGTACTTC. Its translation: CASRPGQGGYEQYF. The chain is built from TRBV28 and TRBJ2-7; TRBD1 agrees at 9 bases. Germline assignment: CDR1 MDHEN and CDR2 SYDVKM. The CDR3 sequence is 14 residues long. The ends lost 6 bases at V and 3 bases at J; junction bases unmatched: 6.

The chain employs TRBV19 and TRBJ2-7; a possible D gene is TRBD1 (6 bases). Trimming shortened V by 3 bases and J by 3 bases, and 12 bases separated the two germline ends. The V gene's germline CDR1 is LNHDA and CDR2 SQIVND (reference sequence). The CDR3 is 14 amino acids. The DNA for the CDR3 is TGTGCCAGTAGTATCTTCGGACAGAGCTACGAGCAGTACTTC. Its translation is CASSIFGQSYEQYF.